This TCR beta chain was observed in a study of CD8+CD57+ T cells in acquired aplastic anemia. Profiles of TCR beta VDJ and CDR3 were generated from a genomic DNA template. TCRdb reanalysed the reads using MiXCR and keeps one entry per CDR3 protein. The sample shows 150,000 to 200,000 distinct CDR3 sequences, 48% of them seen only once. Trimming took 1 base from V and 5 from J, leaving 14 bases between them. The CDR3 has 16 residues. Germline V CDR1 and CDR2: LGHNA, YNFKEQ. By flow cytometry, patients selected for sequencing had shown an expansion of CD8+CD57+ cells. The gene calls are TRBV4-2 and TRBJ1-4; D gene ambiguous. The specimen sequenced was sorted CD4+, CD8+, or CD8+CD57+ T cells (not recorded which) from PBMCs. This sequence was found in a human donor with aplastic anemia. The CDR3 reads CASSQGLVGINEKLFF. The CDR3 coding sequence is TGTGCCAGCAGCCAAGGTTTGGTAGGGATAAATGAAAAACTGTTTTTT.